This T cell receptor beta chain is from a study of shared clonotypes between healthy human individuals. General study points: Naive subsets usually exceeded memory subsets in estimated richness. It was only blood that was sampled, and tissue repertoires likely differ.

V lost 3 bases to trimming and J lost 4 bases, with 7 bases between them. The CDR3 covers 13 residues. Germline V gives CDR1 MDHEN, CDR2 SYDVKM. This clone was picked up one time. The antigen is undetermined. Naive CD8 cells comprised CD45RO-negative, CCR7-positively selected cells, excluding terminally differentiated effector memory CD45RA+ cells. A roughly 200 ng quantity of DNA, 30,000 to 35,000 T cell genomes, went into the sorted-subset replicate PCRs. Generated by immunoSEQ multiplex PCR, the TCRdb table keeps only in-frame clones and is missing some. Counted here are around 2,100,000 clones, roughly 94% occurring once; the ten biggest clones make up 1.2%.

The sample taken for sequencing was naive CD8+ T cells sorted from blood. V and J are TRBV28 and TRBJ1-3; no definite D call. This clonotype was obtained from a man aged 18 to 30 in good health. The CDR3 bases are TGTGCCAGCAGTTTGAGTTCAGGAAACACCATATATTTT. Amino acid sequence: CASSLSSGNTIYF.